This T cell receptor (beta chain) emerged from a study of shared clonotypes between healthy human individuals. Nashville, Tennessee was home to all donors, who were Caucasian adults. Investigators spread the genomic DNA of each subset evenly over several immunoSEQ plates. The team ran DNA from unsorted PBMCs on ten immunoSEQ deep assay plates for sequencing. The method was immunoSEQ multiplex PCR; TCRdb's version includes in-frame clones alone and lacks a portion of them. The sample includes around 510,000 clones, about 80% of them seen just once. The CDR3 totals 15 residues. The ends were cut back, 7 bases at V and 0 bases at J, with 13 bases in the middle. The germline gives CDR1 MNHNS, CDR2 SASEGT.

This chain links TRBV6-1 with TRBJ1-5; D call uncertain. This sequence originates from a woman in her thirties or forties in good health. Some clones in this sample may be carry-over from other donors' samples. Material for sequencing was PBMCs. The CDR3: CASILGRYSNQPQHF. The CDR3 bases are TGTGCCAGCATCCTCGGACGGTATAGCAATCAGCCCCAGCATTTT.